This T cell receptor beta chain was retrieved from a study of blood T cells in healthy people across ages. Overall study results and limits: Naive T cell percentage strongly correlated with TCR beta diversity. A roughly linear age-dependent decrease characterized TCR beta diversity per million T cells.

The donors, aged roughly 6 to 95, were healthy Caucasians from Russia. A minimum of 5 micrograms of total RNA was extracted per sample. Details on this clonotype: The antigen remains unidentified.

It was with a sample-barcoded 5' primer and a J-beta primer mix that a second PCR of roughly 6 to 12 cycles was run. MiXCR, applied by TCRdb to the 5' RACE reads, yields one record per CDR3 protein. The top ten clones hold about 2.1% of a sample with about 1.8 million distinct CDR3 sequences, about 50% of them seen once. The sequenced sample consisted of blood. The sequence was collected from a woman in her thirties or forties in good health.

The CDR3 sequence is CASSYWTGEPGNTIYF. The CDR3 DNA follows: TGTGCCAGCAGTTACTGGACAGGAGAGCCCGGAAACACCATATATTTT. V usage is TRBV6-6 and J usage is TRBJ1-3, with TRBD1 matching over 7 bases. V shed 1 base and J 4 bases; nucleotides not matched to a gene: 7. Germline lookup yields CDR1 MNHNY and CDR2 SVGAGI (reference sequence). This CDR3 has 16 amino acids.